The 10 T cell receptor beta chains reported below all come from one sample, sequenced in a study of blood T cell repertoires in COVID-19. TCRdb's copy holds only in-frame clones and misses some; the assay was immunoSEQ multiplex PCR. This table holds about 310,000 clones, approximately 91% found once. Material for sequencing was PBMCs or T cells enriched from blood (not recorded which). Receptors were obtained from a woman aged 40 to 55 who had recovered from COVID-19.

V gene TRBV7-2 combines with J gene TRBJ1-1; 7 bases align to TRBD1. The CDR3 spans 17 residues. The V and J ends lost 2 bases and 1 base, in that order; junction bases with no gene match: 10. In germline, CDR1 is SGHTA, CDR2 FQGNSA. CDR3 sequence: CASSLWPPGTANTEAFF. Written as DNA, the CDR3 is TGTGCCAGCAGCTTATGGCCGCCTGGGACAGCGAACACTGAAGCTTTCTTT.

The rearrangement uses TRBV18 and TRBJ1-4, with unresolved D. This CDR3 contains 14 residues. The germline V and J ends were trimmed by 2 bases and 11 bases, with 15 bases remaining between them. In germline, CDR1 is KGHSH, CDR2 LQKENI. CDR3 amino acids: CASSPGQLGDKLFF. In DNA, the CDR3 is TGTGCCAGCTCACCAGGGCAGTTGGGTGATAAACTGTTTTTT.

V gene TRBV11-2 combines with J gene TRBJ1-1; weak D call: TRBD1 (5 bases). Germline V gives CDR1 SGHAT, CDR2 FQNNGV. Trimming pared 4 bases from V and 10 bases from J, leaving 13 bases between. The CDR3 has 12 amino acids. The CDR3 here is CASSSGGVRAFF. CDR3 bases: TGTGCCAGCAGCTCTGGGGGGGTAAGAGCTTTCTTT.

The chain uses TRBV30 and TRBJ2-2, with 10 bases lining up with TRBD1. V shed 5 bases and J 4 bases; nucleotides not matched to a gene: 7. The germline gives CDR1 GTSNPN, CDR2 SVGIG (reference sequence). CDR3 length: 15 residues. The CDR3 DNA sequence: TGTGCCTGGGTACCACGGACAGGGGGCACCGGGGAGCTGTTTTTT. It translates to CAWVPRTGGTGELFF.

The gene calls are TRBV7-9 and TRBJ2-1; D may be TRBD2 (6 bases). V dropped 4 bases and J dropped 1 base, with 11 bases sitting between them. The CDR3 consists of 15 residues. From germline, CDR1 is SEHNR and CDR2 FQNEAQ (reference sequence). CDR3 loop: CASSSDYRSYNEQFF. In nucleotides, the CDR3 is TGTGCCAGCAGCTCGGACTACCGATCCTACAATGAGCAGTTCTTC. Full variable domain (remainder filled in from reference TRBV7-9 and TRBJ2-1): DTGVSQNPRHKITKRGQNVTFRCDPISEHNRLYWYRQTLGQGPEFLTYFQNEAQLEKSRLLSDRFSAERPKGSFSTLEIQRTEQGDSAMYLCASSSDYRSYNEQFFGPGTRLTVL.

The V and J genes are TRBV29-1 and TRBJ2-5; TRBD1 agrees at 7 bases. Germline loops: CDR1 SQVTM, CDR2 ANQGSEA. With 6 bases clipped from V and 2 bases from J, the junction kept 12 bases outside the gene matches. The length of the CDR3 is 15 residues. The chain's CDR3 is CSVGFQGVGQETQYF. The CDR3 DNA follows: TGCAGCGTGGGATTTCAGGGGGTTGGACAAGAGACCCAGTACTTC.

This sequence joins TRBV9 and TRBJ1-5; a possible D gene is TRBD1 (5 bases). The CDR3 runs 14 residues. Trimming took 4 bases from V and 2 from J, leaving 10 bases between them. Germline-derived CDR1 and CDR2 are SGDLS and YYNGEE. CDR3 region: CASSPGGGNQPQHF. Here the CDR3 DNA reads TGTGCCAGCAGCCCTGGGGGGGGCAATCAGCCCCAGCATTTT.

The V and J genes are TRBV11-2 and TRBJ2-7; D is unclear. Trimming shortened V by 1 base and J by 0 bases, and 13 bases separated the two germline ends. This CDR3 is built from 16 residues. Germline CDR1 and CDR2: SGHAT and FQNNGV. The CDR3 region is CASSLASQALSYEQYF. CDR3 sequence (DNA): TGTGCCAGCAGCTTAGCCTCTCAGGCCCTCTCCTACGAGCAGTACTTC.

The chain is built from TRBV28 and TRBJ1-1; D possibly corresponds to TRBD1 (5 bases). The CDR3 contains 15 residues. Germline V gene sequence: CDR1 MDHEN, CDR2 SYDVKM. V was pared by 4 bases and J by 5 bases, with 17 bases between. CDR3: CASSSQGAGRTEAFF. The DNA of the CDR3 is TGTGCCAGCAGTTCTCAGGGTGCAGGTAGAACTGAAGCTTTCTTT.

The V and J genes are TRBV3-1 (or the pseudogene TRBV3-2) and TRBJ1-2; 7 bases fit TRBD1. The CDR3 contains 15 residues. Trimming took 3 bases from V and 3 from J; bases not matched to a gene: 7. CDR1 is LGHDT, CDR2 YNNKEL, per germline (reference sequence). CDR3 residues: CASSHRQGGYYGYTF. In DNA form, the CDR3 reads TGTGCCAGCAGCCATCGACAGGGTGGGTACTATGGCTACACCTTC.